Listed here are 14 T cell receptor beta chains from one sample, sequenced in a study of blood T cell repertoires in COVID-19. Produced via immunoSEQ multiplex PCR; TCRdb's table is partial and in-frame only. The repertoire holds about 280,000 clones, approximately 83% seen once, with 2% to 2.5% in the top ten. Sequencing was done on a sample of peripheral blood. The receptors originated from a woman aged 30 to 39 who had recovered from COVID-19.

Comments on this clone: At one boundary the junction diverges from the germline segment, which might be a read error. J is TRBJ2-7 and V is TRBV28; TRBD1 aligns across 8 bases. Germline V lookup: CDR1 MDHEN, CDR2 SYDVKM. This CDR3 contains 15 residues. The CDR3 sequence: CANSLIRDRTYEQYF. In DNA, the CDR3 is TGTGCCAACAGTTTAATCCGGGACAGGACGTACGAGCAGTACTTC.

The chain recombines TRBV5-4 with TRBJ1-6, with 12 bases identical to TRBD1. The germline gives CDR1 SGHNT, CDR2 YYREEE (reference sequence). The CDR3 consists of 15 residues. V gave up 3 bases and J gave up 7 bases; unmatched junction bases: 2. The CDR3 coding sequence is TGTGCCAGCAGCTGGGGACAGGGGGCCAATTCACCCCTCCACTTT. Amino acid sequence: CASSWGQGANSPLHF.

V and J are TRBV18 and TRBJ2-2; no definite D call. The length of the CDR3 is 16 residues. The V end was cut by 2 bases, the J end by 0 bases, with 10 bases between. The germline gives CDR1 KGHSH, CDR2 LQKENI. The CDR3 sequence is CASSPTLPSNTGELFF. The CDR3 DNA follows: TGTGCCAGCTCACCAACACTACCCTCGAACACCGGGGAGCTGTTTTTT.

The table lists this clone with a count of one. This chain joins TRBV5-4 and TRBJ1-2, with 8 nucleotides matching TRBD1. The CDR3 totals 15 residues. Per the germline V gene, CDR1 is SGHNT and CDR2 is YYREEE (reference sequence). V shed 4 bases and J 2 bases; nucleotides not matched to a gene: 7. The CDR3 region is CASSVPGQENYGYTF. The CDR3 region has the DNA TGTGCCAGCAGCGTGCCGGGACAGGAAAACTATGGCTACACCTTC. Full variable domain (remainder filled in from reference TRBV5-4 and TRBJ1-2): ETGVTQSPTHLIKTRGQQVTLRCSSQSGHNTVSWYQQALGQGPQFIFQYYREEENGRGNFPPRFSGLQFPNYSSELNVNALELDDSALYLCASSVPGQENYGYTFGSGTRLTVV.

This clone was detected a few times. CDR3 in amino acids: CASSWNRATRADNTEAFF. The CDR3 region has the DNA TGTGCCAGCAGCTGGAACAGAGCTACTAGGGCGGATAACACTGAAGCTTTCTTT. This chain uses TRBV5-8 with TRBJ1-1, with D unclear. Trimming shortened V by 3 bases and J by 2 bases, and 23 bases separated the two germline ends. Germline V gives CDR1 SGHTS, CDR2 YDEGEE. The CDR3 extends over 18 amino acids.

CDR3 DNA sequence: TGCGCCAGCAGCCACCATGACAGGGCGGAAACTGAAGCTTTCTTT. This translates into CASSHHDRAETEAFF. The chain is built from TRBV4-1 and TRBJ1-1, with 7 bases aligning to TRBD1. Germline V gene lookup returns CDR1 MGHRA and CDR2 YSYEKL. CDR3 size: 15 residues. With 3 bases clipped from V and 5 bases from J, the junction kept 9 bases outside the gene matches.

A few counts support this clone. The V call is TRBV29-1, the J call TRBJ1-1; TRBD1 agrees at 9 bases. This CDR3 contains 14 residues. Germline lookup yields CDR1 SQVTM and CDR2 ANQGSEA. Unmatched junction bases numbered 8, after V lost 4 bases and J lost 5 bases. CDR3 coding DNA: TGCAGCGTTGTTAGGGACAGGGATTGGACTGAAGCTTTCTTT. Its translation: CSVVRDRDWTEAFF.

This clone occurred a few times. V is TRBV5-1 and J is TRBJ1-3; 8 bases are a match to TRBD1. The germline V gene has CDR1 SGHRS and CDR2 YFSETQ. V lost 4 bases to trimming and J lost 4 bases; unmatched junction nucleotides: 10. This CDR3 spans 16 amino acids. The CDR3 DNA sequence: TGCGCCAGCAGCCGAGGACAGGGTTCTTCAGGAAACACCATATATTTT. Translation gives CASSRGQGSSGNTIYF.

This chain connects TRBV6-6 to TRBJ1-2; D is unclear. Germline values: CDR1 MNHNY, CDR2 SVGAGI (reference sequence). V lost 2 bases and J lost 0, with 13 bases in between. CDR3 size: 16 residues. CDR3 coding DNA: TGTGCCAGCAGTTACCTACAGTACCCTTCTAACTATGGCTACACCTTC. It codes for CASSYLQYPSNYGYTF.

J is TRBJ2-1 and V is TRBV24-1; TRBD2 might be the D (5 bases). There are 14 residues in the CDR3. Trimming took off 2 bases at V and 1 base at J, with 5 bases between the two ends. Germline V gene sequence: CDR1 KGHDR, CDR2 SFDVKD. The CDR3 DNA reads TGTGCCACCAGTGATTGGGAGTCCTACAATGAGCAGTTCTTC. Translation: CATSDWESYNEQFF.

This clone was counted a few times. In nucleotides, the CDR3 is TGTGCCAGCAGCTCGGACATAAGAGGGACCCAGTACTTC. This sequence encodes CASSSDIRGTQYF. The chain recombines TRBV6-4 with TRBJ2-5; a weak D match, TRBD1 (5 bases). The length of the CDR3 is 13 residues. Per germline, CDR1 MRHNA and CDR2 SNTAGT. The V end lost 6 bases, the J end lost 7 bases, and 15 bases lay between the germline ends.

Here the CDR3 DNA reads TGCGCCAGCAGCCAAGGCCTAGCGGGAGGGCCATATAACATTCAGTACTTC. Encoded protein: CASSQGLAGGPYNIQYF. This chain uses TRBV4-1 with TRBJ2-4; 12 bases line up with TRBD2. Germline V gene sequence: CDR1 MGHRA, CDR2 YSYEKL. V lost 1 base to trimming and J lost 7 bases; unmatched junction nucleotides: 8. The CDR3 loop spans 17 amino acids.

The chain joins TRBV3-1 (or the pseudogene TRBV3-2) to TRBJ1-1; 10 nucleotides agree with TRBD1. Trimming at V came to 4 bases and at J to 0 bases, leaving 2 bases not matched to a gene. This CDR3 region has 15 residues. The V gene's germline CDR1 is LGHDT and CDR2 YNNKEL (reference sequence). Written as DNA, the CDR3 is TGTGCCAGCAGCCCCGGACAGGGGGTGAACACTGAAGCTTTCTTT. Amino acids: CASSPGQGVNTEAFF.

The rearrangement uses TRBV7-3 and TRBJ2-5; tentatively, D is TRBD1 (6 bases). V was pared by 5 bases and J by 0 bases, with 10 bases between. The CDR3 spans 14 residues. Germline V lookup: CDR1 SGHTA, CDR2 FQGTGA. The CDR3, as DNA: TGTGCCAGCAGCCGACAGGCGAACCAAGAGACCCAGTACTTC. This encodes CASSRQANQETQYF.